This T cell receptor beta chain was recovered during a study of shared clonotypes between healthy human individuals. Study results and caveats: Few donors restricted represented genetic and exposure-history diversity.

Germline CDR1 is LGHNA and CDR2 is YNFKEQ. V dropped 0 bases and J dropped 3 bases, with 14 bases sitting between them. There are 17 residues in the CDR3. Negatively enriched CD4+ T cells were divided by CD45RA into naive and memory. Concerning this clone: Its target is unknown.

Generated by immunoSEQ multiplex PCR, the TCRdb table keeps only in-frame clones and is missing some. This sample has some 2,500,000 clones, with 93% found just once. The V and J genes are TRBV4-2 and TRBJ2-2; weak D call: TRBD1 (6 bases). The sequencing sample was made of naive CD4+ T cells from PBMCs. Subset specified: CD45RA+ positively selected. The receptor was isolated from a man between 18 and 29 years old in good health. Some clones in this sample may be carry-over from other donors' samples. CDR3: CASSQDRRGRDTGELFF. The CDR3 DNA sequence: TGTGCCAGCAGCCAAGATCGCAGGGGTCGCGACACCGGGGAGCTGTTTTTT.